The 15 T cell receptor beta chains in this list originate from one sample, sequenced in a study of identical twins' blood T cells. In TCRdb, the 5' RACE reads were re-called with MiXCR into one record per CDR3 protein. The sample yields hundreds of thousands of distinct CDR3 sequences, more than 25% seen once. Specimen: PBMCs. The origin of the receptors is a woman aged 18 to 55 in good health.

This clonotype was seen once. This may be a read error: a much more frequent sequence differs by one nucleotide. V gene TRBV6-2 or TRBV6-3 combines with J gene TRBJ1-1, with a weak D call TRBD1 (5 bases). The CDR3 is 14 amino acids. Germline-derived CDR1 and CDR2 are MNHEY and SVGEGT. The DNA of the CDR3 is TGTGCCGGCAGAAGGGACTCCGGGGGAACTGAAGCTTTCTTT. Its translation: CAGRRDSGGTEAFF.

The gene calls are TRBV5-1 and TRBJ2-2, with TRBD1 as a possible D gene (5 bases). This CDR3 contains 18 residues. Germline V gives CDR1 SGHRS, CDR2 YFSETQ. V was clipped by 4 bases and J by 0 bases, with 19 bases between them. The CDR3 nucleotides are TGCGCCAGCAGCCTGGCCTTGCAGGGTATAGCGAACACCGGGGAGCTGTTTTTT. Encoded protein: CASSLALQGIANTGELFF.

This clonotype appeared a few times. The CDR3 is CSVGRYNEQFF. CDR3 in DNA: TGCAGCGTTGGTCGGTACAATGAGCAGTTCTTC. J is TRBJ2-1 and V is TRBV29-1; no firm D call. Germline CDR1 and CDR2: SQVTM and ANQGSEA. This CDR3 is built from 11 residues. The V end was cut by 4 bases, the J end by 4 bases, with 5 bases between.

The rearrangement joins TRBV20-1 to TRBJ1-5; 11 nucleotides line up with TRBD1. V gave up 5 bases and J gave up 5 bases; unmatched junction bases: 2. This CDR3 has 13 residues. Per germline, CDR1 DFQATT and CDR2 SNEGSKA (reference sequence). The CDR3 nucleotides are TGCAGTGCTCCGGGACAGGGGGATCAGCCCCAGCATTTT. It specifies CSAPGQGDQPQHF.

This clonotype has ten or more counts. The V gene is TRBV3-1, the J gene TRBJ1-5; D is unresolved. The germline CDR1 and CDR2 sequences are LGHDT and YNNKEL (reference sequence). This CDR3 is 13 amino acids long. V shed 0 bases and J shed 6 bases, with 6 bases lying between them. Here the CDR3 DNA reads TGTGCCAGCAGCCAAGACCGGGTTCAGCCCCAGCATTTT. Residues: CASSQDRVQPQHF. The variable domain in full, with the rest retrieved from reference TRBV3-1 and TRBJ1-5, is DTAVSQTPKYLVTQMGNDKSIKCEQNLGHDTMYWYKQDSKKFLKIMFSYNNKELIINETVPNRFSPKSPDKAHLNLHINSLELGDSAVYFCASSQDRVQPQHFGDGTRLSIL.

This clonotype was seen more than once but under ten times. This chain joins TRBV5-1 and TRBJ2-7, with a tentative D call TRBD2 (6 bases). V was trimmed by 3 bases and J by 0 bases, leaving 19 bases between them. This CDR3 spans 17 amino acids. Germline V lookup: CDR1 SGHRS, CDR2 YFSETQ. In DNA form, the CDR3 reads TGCGCCAGCAGCTCGAGACTATTGCGGGATACCTCCTACGAGCAGTACTTC. It codes for CASSSRLLRDTSYEQYF.

This chain connects TRBV9 to TRBJ2-1; tentative D call: TRBD1 (6 bases). Germline-derived CDR1 and CDR2 are SGDLS and YYNGEE. V lost 3 bases, J lost 1 base, and 17 bases lay in between. The CDR3 is 17 amino acids. CDR3 bases: TGTGCCAGCAGCGCTCGGGTTTGGGGGCAGTCCTACAATGAGCAGTTCTTC. This translates into CASSARVWGQSYNEQFF.

This clonotype appeared a few times. A clone one base away is much larger, so this may be a read error. V is TRBV7-9 and J is TRBJ1-1; D not resolved. V was pared by 2 bases and J by 1 base, with 5 bases between. The CDR3 has 13 amino acids. CDR1 and CDR2 (germline): SEHNR, FQNEAQ (reference sequence). This chain's CDR3 is CASSLMGNTEAFF. In nucleotides, the CDR3 is TGTGCCAGCAGCTTAATGGGGAACACTGAAGCTTTCTTT.

This sequence joins TRBV10-1 and TRBJ2-1, with 7 positions matching TRBD1. V gave up 11 bases and J gave up 1 base; unmatched junction bases: 8. CDR1 is WNHNN and CDR2 is SYGVQD in the germline V gene (reference sequence). This CDR3 contains 14 residues. This chain's CDR3 is CAEGALPSYNEQFF. Written as DNA, the CDR3 is TGCGCCGAGGGGGCTCTCCCATCCTACAATGAGCAGTTCTTC.

J is TRBJ1-1 and V is TRBV5-1; TRBD1 matches 7 bases. Germline V gives CDR1 SGHRS, CDR2 YFSETQ. The CDR3 has 15 amino acids. Trimming took 4 bases from V and 0 from J; bases not matched to a gene: 6. The DNA of the CDR3 is TGCGCCAGCAGCCCGGGGACAGAGATGAACACTGAAGCTTTCTTT. Encoded protein: CASSPGTEMNTEAFF.

The rearrangement links TRBV5-1 to TRBJ2-7; TRBD2 is a possible D gene (6 bases). The CDR3 contains 15 residues. Germline V gives CDR1 SGHRS, CDR2 YFSETQ. V shed 7 bases and J shed 1 base, with 18 bases lying between them. CDR3 DNA: TGCGCCAGCGGGATTCGGCGGGGACCTTCCTACGAGCAGTACTTC. This translates into CASGIRRGPSYEQYF.

This clonotype was counted a few times. This chain uses TRBV27 with TRBJ1-2, with 7 nucleotides matching TRBD1. The V segment lost 4 bases and the J segment 4 bases; nucleotides outside the gene matches: 12. The CDR3 totals 16 residues. In germline, CDR1 is MNHEY, CDR2 SMNVEV (reference sequence). CDR3 nucleotides: TGTGCCAGCAGTTCTGGGCCAGGGGGAGGTTTCTATGGCTACACCTTC. As protein: CASSSGPGGGFYGYTF.

This clonotype was seen at least ten times. The chain employs TRBV18 and TRBJ2-2, with D possibly being TRBD1 (6 bases). Germline V lookup: CDR1 KGHSH, CDR2 LQKENI. This CDR3 region has 14 residues. Trimming took 2 bases from V and 5 from J, leaving 9 bases between them. Here the CDR3 DNA reads TGTGCCAGCTCACCATCGGACAGAACCGGGGAGCTGTTTTTT. Its protein is CASSPSDRTGELFF.

The gene calls are TRBV12-3 or TRBV12-4 and TRBJ2-7; no clear D. Trimming pared 1 base from V and 0 bases from J, leaving 7 bases between. The CDR3 extends over 14 amino acids. The CDR3 DNA reads as TGTGCCAGCAGTTTAGTGGTCGACTCCTACGAGCAGTACTTC. Residues: CASSLVVDSYEQYF.

This clonotype was found a few times. The chain is built from TRBV7-9 and TRBJ2-7; 8 bases agree with TRBD1. CDR3 length equals 14 residues. Germline V gives CDR1 SEHNR, CDR2 FQNEAQ (reference sequence). With V trimmed by 3 bases and J by 6 bases, 7 bases remained unmatched. CDR3 in amino acids: CASSFSTGAGEQYF. CDR3 coding DNA: TGTGCCAGCAGCTTTTCGACAGGGGCCGGCGAGCAGTACTTC.